There are a few counts of the clone carrying this T cell receptor (beta chain). The entry originates in a study of cytomegalovirus exposure and HLA in healthy donors. The V segment lost 4 bases and the J segment 1 base; nucleotides outside the gene matches: 4. The CDR3 sequence is 15 residues long. Germline V gene data show CDR1 as SGHDT and CDR2 as YYEEEE. The primer mix had 60 Vbeta and 13 Jbeta primers. In the authors' methods: As a later analysis found, there were 80 million or so unique TCR beta chains, of which roughly 11 million were shared. The protocol was immunoSEQ multiplex PCR, while the TCRdb copy is restricted to in-frame clones and leaves out a portion. V and J calls and clone size come straight from that table; D and trimming were deduced from the DNA. The data show around 130,000 clones, over 8.5% seen once.

The receptor was isolated from a woman between 35 and 50 years old in good health and CMV-seropositive. The specimen sequenced was PBMCs. The chain couples TRBV5-6 to TRBJ1-5, with 8 bases that match TRBD1. DNA for the CDR3: TGTGCCAGCAGCCGGGGACAGGTGAGCAATCAGCCCCAGCATTTT. It is translated as CASSRGQVSNQPQHF.